The next 22 T cell receptor beta chains were all read from a single sample in a study of OX40 agonist ivuxolimab in advanced cancers. Sequencing used immunoSEQ multiplex PCR; TCRdb keeps in-frame clones, though not all of them. Of 50,000 to 65,000 clones in the sample, 90% to 95% are singletons; the top ten hold around an eighth. The sample here was CD4+ or CD8+ T cells sorted from blood, taken in a trial of the OX40 agonist ivuxolimab. The source is an adult with an advanced solid tumor such as melanoma, head and neck, liver or kidney cancer.

The V call is TRBV7-9, the J call TRBJ2-3; D possibly matches TRBD1 or TRBD2 (5 bases each). The V gene lost 10 bases and the J gene lost 3 bases, with 20 bases spanning the gap. The CDR3 loop spans 15 amino acids. Germline V gene data show CDR1 as SEHNR and CDR2 as FQNEAQ (reference sequence). CDR3 sequence (DNA): TGTGCCATCTATGGGGGAGATGTTGGGACAGATACGCAGTATTTT. Translating it yields CAIYGGDVGTDTQYF.

This clone was found a few times. The chain has TRBV29-1 and TRBJ1-1; no clear D. Germline assignment: CDR1 SQVTM and CDR2 ANQGSEA. The CDR3 contains 12 residues. V was trimmed by 3 bases and J by 7 bases, leaving 12 bases between them. This chain's CDR3 is CSVDYGTDEAFF. CDR3 DNA sequence: TGCAGCGTTGATTATGGCACGGATGAAGCTTTCTTT.

The V gene is TRBV13, the J gene TRBJ2-1; D remains unclear. Per the germline V gene, CDR1 is PRHDT and CDR2 is FYEKMQ (reference sequence). CDR3 length: 13 residues. V lost 1 base and J 3 bases, leaving 4 bases between the germline ends. The CDR3 DNA is TGTGCCAGCAGCTTAGCCAGCTACAATGAGCAGTTCTTC. Its translation is CASSLASYNEQFF.

This chain joins TRBV27 and TRBJ2-5, with unresolved D. This CDR3 has 11 amino acids. Trimming shortened V by 7 bases and J by 5 bases, and 8 bases separated the two germline ends. Germline V lookup: CDR1 MNHEY, CDR2 SMNVEV (reference sequence). The CDR3 nucleotides are TGTGCCAGCATCGGTGGTGAGACCCAGTACTTC. Its translation is CASIGGETQYF.

This rearrangement joins TRBV27 to TRBJ2-2; D is undetermined. This CDR3 comprises 13 residues. Germline V gene sequence: CDR1 MNHEY, CDR2 SMNVEV (reference sequence). V was trimmed by 2 bases and J by 6 bases, leaving 7 bases between them. The CDR3 sequence is CASSLQGSGELFF. The CDR3 nucleotides are TGTGCCAGCAGTTTACAAGGGTCCGGGGAGCTGTTTTTT.

The chain has TRBV2 and TRBJ2-1, with D tentatively TRBD2 (6 bases). The CDR3 consists of 15 residues. Germline V gives CDR1 SNHLY, CDR2 FYNNEI. V was clipped by 6 bases and J by 0 bases, with 12 bases between them. The CDR3 bases are TGTGCCAGCAGCGAGGGACTCAACTCCTACAATGAGCAGTTCTTC. Its protein is CASSEGLNSYNEQFF.

The CDR3 bases are TGTGCCAGCAGCTTAAGCCCCGACTACGAGCAGTACTTC. This codes for CASSLSPDYEQYF. The V call is TRBV7-2, the J call TRBJ2-7; D gene uncertain. The CDR3 runs 13 residues. Per the germline V gene, CDR1 is SGHTA and CDR2 is FQGNSA. Trimming stripped 2 bases from V and 3 bases from J, with 8 bases between.

The J gene is TRBJ2-7, the V gene TRBV7-3; TRBD1 agrees at 7 bases. J lost 6 bases, V lost 5 bases, and 7 bases had no gene match. Germline V lookup: CDR1 SGHTA, CDR2 FQGTGA. This CDR3 comprises 13 residues. As DNA, the CDR3 is TGTGCCAGCAGCCTCACGACAGGGTCCGAGCAGTACTTC. This sequence encodes CASSLTTGSEQYF.

V usage is TRBV5-1 and J usage is TRBJ2-1; 7 bases agree with TRBD1. Germline loops: CDR1 SGHRS, CDR2 YFSETQ. CDR3 length equals 15 residues. The ends lost 4 bases at V and 0 bases at J; junction bases unmatched: 4. CDR3 in amino acids: CASSGDRHSYNEQFF. The CDR3 bases are TGCGCCAGCAGCGGGGACAGACACTCCTACAATGAGCAGTTCTTC.

The J gene is TRBJ1-5, the V gene TRBV6-5; no clear D gene. Trimming removed 5 bases from V and 0 bases from J, with 11 bases in between. Germline V gene lookup returns CDR1 MNHEY and CDR2 SVGAGI. The CDR3 is 15 residues long. CDR3 in DNA: TGTGCCAGCAGTCCCGAGGAGTTTAGCAATCAGCCCCAGCATTTT. It is translated as CASSPEEFSNQPQHF.

The V gene is TRBV2, the J gene TRBJ1-2; perhaps TRBD1 as D (5 bases). Germline CDR1 and CDR2: SNHLY and FYNNEI. V was pared by 7 bases and J by 0 bases, with 15 bases between. The CDR3 has 15 residues. The chain's CDR3 is CASMPGPNPNYGYTF. The CDR3 nucleotides read TGTGCCAGCATGCCGGGACCTAATCCTAACTATGGCTACACCTTC.

The chain is built from TRBV13 and TRBJ2-1; 10 positions match TRBD2. The CDR3 length is 12 residues. Germline CDR1 reads PRHDT; CDR2 reads FYEKMQ (reference sequence). After removal of 10 bases from V and 9 bases from J, the junction contained 6 bases not matched to a gene. The CDR3 sequence: CATEAGGREQFF. DNA of the CDR3: TGTGCCACCGAAGCGGGAGGGCGTGAGCAGTTCTTC.

Here the CDR3 reads CASRLTGSQETQYF. CDR3 sequence (DNA): TGTGCCAGCAGGTTGACAGGGTCACAAGAGACCCAGTACTTC. The genes are TRBV6-6 and TRBJ2-5; 7 bases align to TRBD1. The CDR3 sequence is 14 residues long. Germline CDR1 MNHNY, CDR2 SVGAGI (reference sequence). V shed 6 bases, J shed 2 bases, and the junction held 6 bases outside the gene matches.

The V call is TRBV19, the J call TRBJ1-5; D is unclear. Looked up from germline, CDR1 is LNHDA and CDR2 is SQIVND (reference sequence). Trimming took 6 bases from V and 5 from J, leaving 20 bases between them. The CDR3 has 16 amino acids. CDR3 loop: CASSPGMVLGHQPQHF. In nucleotides, the CDR3 is TGTGCCAGTAGCCCGGGTATGGTTTTAGGTCATCAGCCCCAGCATTTT. The whole variable domain, filled in from reference TRBV19 and TRBJ1-5, reads DGGITQSPKYLFRKEGQNVTLSCEQNLNHDAMYWYRQDPGQGLRLIYYSQIVNDFQKGDIAEGYSVSREKKESFPLTVTSAQKNPTAFYLCASSPGMVLGHQPQHFGDGTRLSIL.

This clone was seen only a few times. The chain has TRBV7-3 and TRBJ2-7, with no clear D. Per germline, CDR1 SGHTA and CDR2 FQGTGA. CDR3 size: 13 residues. V was clipped by 4 bases and J by 5 bases, with 12 bases between them. The CDR3 loop is CASSSQGGNEQYF. CDR3 DNA sequence: TGTGCCAGCAGCTCCCAAGGTGGGAACGAGCAGTACTTC.

This chain links TRBV6-6 with TRBJ2-7, with 8 positions matching TRBD1. Germline CDR1 MNHNY, CDR2 SVGAGI (reference sequence). V lost 5 bases, J lost 6 bases, and 6 bases stayed unmatched. This CDR3 is 13 amino acids long. CDR3 sequence reads: CASSPTGVPEQYF. The CDR3 DNA is TGTGCCAGCAGTCCGACAGGGGTCCCCGAGCAGTACTTC.

The V and J genes are TRBV7-9 and TRBJ2-5; 7 bases are a match to TRBD1. Germline-derived CDR1 and CDR2 are SEHNR and FQNEAQ (reference sequence). Trimming cost V 3 bases and J 13 bases; bases outside gene matches: 8. The CDR3 consists of 12 residues. CDR3 sequence reads: CASSLGQNLRYF. The CDR3 DNA sequence: TGTGCCAGCAGCTTGGGACAGAACCTGCGGTACTTC.

The J gene is TRBJ1-2, the V gene TRBV5-1; perhaps TRBD1 as D (6 bases). The CDR3 is 13 amino acids. Trimming took 6 bases from V and 5 from J, leaving 14 bases between them. Looked up from germline, CDR1 is SGHRS and CDR2 is YFSETQ. CDR3 bases: TGCGCCAGCAACCAGGACAGCGTTTATGGCTACACCTTC. It specifies CASNQDSVYGYTF.

The chain recombines TRBV7-9 with TRBJ2-7, with 8 bases identical to TRBD1. Germline-derived CDR1 and CDR2 are SEHNR and FQNEAQ (reference sequence). This CDR3 is 19 amino acids long. The junction had 22 bases not matched to a gene; V was cut back by 5 bases and J by 4 bases. The DNA for the CDR3 is TGTGCCAGCAGCCCCCCATGGGGACAGGCCCAAAACTTAAATTACGAGCAGTACTTC. Amino acid sequence: CASSPPWGQAQNLNYEQYF.

This clone was detected a few times. Other DNA sequences in this sample translate to the same CDR3. V is TRBV19 and J is TRBJ2-7; D is uncertain. Germline CDR1 is LNHDA and CDR2 is SQIVND (reference sequence). The CDR3 covers 13 residues. Trimming stripped 1 base from V and 5 bases from J, with 9 bases between. The CDR3 spells CASSIAWGDEQYF. For the CDR3, the DNA is TGTGCCAGTAGTATAGCTTGGGGTGACGAGCAGTACTTC. Drawing the rest from reference TRBV19 and TRBJ2-7, the complete variable domain is DGGITQSPKYLFRKEGQNVTLSCEQNLNHDAMYWYRQDPGQGLRLIYYSQIVNDFQKGDIAEGYSVSREKKESFPLTVTSAQKNPTAFYLCASSIAWGDEQYFGPGTRLTVT.

The chain combines TRBV5-4 with TRBJ2-3; 8 bases map to TRBD1. Looked up from germline, CDR1 is SGHNT and CDR2 is YYREEE (reference sequence). V lost 4 bases to trimming and J lost 3 bases; unmatched junction nucleotides: 10. The CDR3 has 16 amino acids. The CDR3 is CASSGTGGLGTDTQYF. The CDR3 DNA reads as TGTGCCAGCAGCGGAACAGGGGGGCTGGGGACAGATACGCAGTATTTT.

The chain uses TRBV19 and TRBJ2-6; 7 nucleotides line up with TRBD1. The junction had 17 bases not matched to a gene; V was cut back by 3 bases and J by 0 bases. CDR1 is LNHDA and CDR2 is SQIVND in the germline V gene (reference sequence). The CDR3 consists of 21 residues. CDR3 DNA sequence: TGTGCCAGTAGTATGGGGCTTAGGGACAGCATCCCTTTCTCTGGGGCCAACGTCCTGACTTTC. Translating it yields CASSMGLRDSIPFSGANVLTF.